This record looks at one T cell receptor (beta chain) sequence and its context. The V gene's germline CDR1 is LNHDA and CDR2 SQIVND (reference sequence). The CDR3 is 14 amino acids. V gave up 7 bases and J gave up 0 bases, with 12 bases separating them. Clinical history as reported by participants underpinned cohort assignment. Recovery among Cohort 3 donors was established by two negative PCRs, clearance, or symptom resolution. Assay used: immunoSEQ multiplex PCR; TCRdb lists only in-frame clones, some missing. Altogether some 380,000 clones are present, more than 70% being singletons, with the ten largest covering 1% to 1.5%. This record comes from a study of blood T cell repertoires in COVID-19.

The origin of this receptor is a man aged 30 to 45 who had recovered from COVID-19. V gene TRBV19 combines with J gene TRBJ1-1; D not resolved. The sequenced sample was PBMCs or T cells enriched from blood (not recorded which). The CDR3 spells CASIEGFMNTEAFF. The CDR3 DNA is TGTGCCAGTATTGAGGGTTTTATGAACACTGAAGCTTTCTTT.